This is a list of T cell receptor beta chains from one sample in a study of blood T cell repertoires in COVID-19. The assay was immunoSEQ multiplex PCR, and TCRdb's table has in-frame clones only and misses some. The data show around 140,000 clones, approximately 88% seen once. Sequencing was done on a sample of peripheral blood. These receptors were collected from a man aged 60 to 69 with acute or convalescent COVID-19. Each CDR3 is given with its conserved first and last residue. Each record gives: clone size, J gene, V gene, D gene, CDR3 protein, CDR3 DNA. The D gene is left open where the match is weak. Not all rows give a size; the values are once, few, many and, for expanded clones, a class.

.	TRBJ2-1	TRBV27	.	CASSLGGYSYNEQFF	TGTGCCAGCAGTTTAGGGGGGTACTCCTACAATGAGCAGTTCTTC
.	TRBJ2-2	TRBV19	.	CASSIVENTGELFF	TGTGCCAGTAGTATCGTAGAAAACACCGGGGAGCTGTTTTTT
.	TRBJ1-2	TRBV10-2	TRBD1	CASRDREEYGYTF	TGCGCCAGCAGGGACAGGGAAGAGTATGGCTACACCTTC
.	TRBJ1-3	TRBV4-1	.	CASSQEEPQASSGNTIYF	TGCGCCAGCAGCCAAGAGGAGCCACAAGCTTCCTCTGGAAACACCATATATTTT
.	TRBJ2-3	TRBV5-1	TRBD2	CASSSGTSGRVDTQYF	TGCGCCAGCAGCTCTGGGACTAGCGGGAGGGTCGATACGCAGTATTTT
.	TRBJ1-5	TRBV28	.	CASSLGGPKNQPQHF	TGTGCCAGCAGTTTGGGGGGACCAAAGAATCAGCCCCAGCATTTT
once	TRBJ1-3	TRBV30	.	CAWSPAGGNTIYF	TGTGCCTGGAGCCCTGCGGGGGGAAACACCATATATTTT
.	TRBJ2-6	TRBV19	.	CASSMMQNSGANVLTF	TGTGCCAGTAGTATGATGCAGAACTCTGGGGCCAACGTCCTGACTTTC
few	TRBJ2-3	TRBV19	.	CASSAGPSTDTQYF	TGTGCCAGTAGTGCGGGACCAAGCACAGATACGCAGTATTTT
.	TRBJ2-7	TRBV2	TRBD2	CASSEGGLAGAAYEQYF	TGTGCCAGCAGTGAAGGGGGGCTAGCGGGAGCGGCCTACGAGCAGTACTTC
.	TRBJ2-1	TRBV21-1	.	CANSKWGDRGLEQFF	TGTGCCAACAGCAAATGGGGGGACAGGGGGCTTGAGCAGTTCTTC
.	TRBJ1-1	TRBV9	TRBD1	CASSVVGTGNTEAFF	TGTGCCAGCAGCGTAGTAGGGACAGGGAACACTGAAGCTTTCTTT
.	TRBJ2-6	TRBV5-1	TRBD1	CASSLSWTGVSGANVLTF	TGCGCCAGCAGCTTGTCGTGGACAGGTGTATCTGGGGCCAACGTCCTGACTTTC
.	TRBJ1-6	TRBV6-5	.	CASDLVRNSPLHF	TGTGCCAGCGACTTAGTGCGTAATTCACCCCTCCACTTT
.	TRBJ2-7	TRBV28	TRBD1	CASSSPGQTYEQYF	TGTGCCAGCAGTTCCCCGGGACAGACTTACGAGCAGTACTTC
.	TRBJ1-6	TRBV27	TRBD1	CASSTRGLSPLHF	TGTGCCAGCAGTACCAGGGGGCTTTCACCCCTCCACTTT
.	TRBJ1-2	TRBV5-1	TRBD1	CASSLGGTGAGYTF	TGCGCCAGCAGCTTAGGTGGTACAGGGGCTGGCTACACCTTC
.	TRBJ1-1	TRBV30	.	CAWSTTQFTEAFF	TGTGCCTGGAGCACGACTCAATTCACTGAAGCTTTCTTT
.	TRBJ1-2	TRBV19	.	CASSIQSRGTKGGRGYTF	TGTGCCAGTAGTATTCAGTCGCGGGGAACCAAAGGAGGACGTGGCTACACCTTC
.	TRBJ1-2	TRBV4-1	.	CASSQEVSYGYTF	TGCGCCAGCAGCCAAGAAGTTAGCTATGGCTACACCTTC
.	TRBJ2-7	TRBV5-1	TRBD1	CASRLGTVDEQYF	TGCGCCAGCAGACTGGGGACAGTAGACGAGCAGTACTTC
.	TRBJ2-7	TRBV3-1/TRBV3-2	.	CASSQGRVSSYEQYF	TGTGCCAGCAGCCAAGGACGGGTGAGCTCCTACGAGCAGTACTTC